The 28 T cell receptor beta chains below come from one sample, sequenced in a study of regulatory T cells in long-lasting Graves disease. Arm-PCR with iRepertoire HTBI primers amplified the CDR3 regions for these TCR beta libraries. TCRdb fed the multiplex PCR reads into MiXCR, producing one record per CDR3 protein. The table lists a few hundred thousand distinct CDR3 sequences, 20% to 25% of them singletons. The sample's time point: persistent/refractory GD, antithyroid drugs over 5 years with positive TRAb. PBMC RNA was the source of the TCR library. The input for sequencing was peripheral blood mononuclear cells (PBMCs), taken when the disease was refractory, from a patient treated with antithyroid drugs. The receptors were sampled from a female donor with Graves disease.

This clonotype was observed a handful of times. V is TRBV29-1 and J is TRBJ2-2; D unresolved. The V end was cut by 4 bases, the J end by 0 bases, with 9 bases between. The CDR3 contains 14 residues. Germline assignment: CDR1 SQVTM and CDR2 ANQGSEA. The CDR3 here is CSVAQAANTGELFF. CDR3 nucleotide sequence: TGCAGCGTTGCCCAAGCCGCGAACACCGGGGAGCTGTTTTTT.

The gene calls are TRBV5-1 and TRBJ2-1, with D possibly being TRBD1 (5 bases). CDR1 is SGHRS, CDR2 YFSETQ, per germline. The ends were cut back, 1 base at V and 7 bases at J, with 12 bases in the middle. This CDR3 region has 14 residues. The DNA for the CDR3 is TGCGCCAGCAGCTTGTCAGGGATCCATAATGAGCAGTTCTTC. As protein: CASSLSGIHNEQFF.

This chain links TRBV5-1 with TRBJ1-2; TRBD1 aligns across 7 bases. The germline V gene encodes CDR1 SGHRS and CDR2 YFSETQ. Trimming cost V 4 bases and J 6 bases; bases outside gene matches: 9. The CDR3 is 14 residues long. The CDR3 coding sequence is TGCGCCAGCAGCGAGCGACAGGGTCGGGATGGCTACACCTTC. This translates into CASSERQGRDGYTF.

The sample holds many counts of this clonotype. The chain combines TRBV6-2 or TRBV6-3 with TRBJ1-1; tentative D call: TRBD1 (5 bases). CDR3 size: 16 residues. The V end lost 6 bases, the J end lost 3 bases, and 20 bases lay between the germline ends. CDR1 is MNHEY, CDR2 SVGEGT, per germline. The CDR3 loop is CASRINPDISDTEAFF. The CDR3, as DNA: TGTGCCAGCAGAATAAACCCGGACATAAGTGACACTGAAGCTTTCTTT.

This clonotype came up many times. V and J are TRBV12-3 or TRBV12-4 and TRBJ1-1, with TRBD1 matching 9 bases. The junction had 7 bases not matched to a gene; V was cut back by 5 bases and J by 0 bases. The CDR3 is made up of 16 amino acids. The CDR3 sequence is CASSQGQGLLNTEAFF. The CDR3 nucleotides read TGTGCCAGCAGTCAGGGACAGGGTTTATTGAACACTGAAGCTTTCTTT.

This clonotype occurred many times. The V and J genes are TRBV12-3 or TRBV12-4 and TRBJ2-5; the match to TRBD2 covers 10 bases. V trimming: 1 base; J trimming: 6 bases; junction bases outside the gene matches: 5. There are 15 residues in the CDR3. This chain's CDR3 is CASSLGGTSDQTQYF. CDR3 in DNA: TGTGCCAGCAGTTTAGGGGGGACTAGCGACCAGACCCAGTACTTC.

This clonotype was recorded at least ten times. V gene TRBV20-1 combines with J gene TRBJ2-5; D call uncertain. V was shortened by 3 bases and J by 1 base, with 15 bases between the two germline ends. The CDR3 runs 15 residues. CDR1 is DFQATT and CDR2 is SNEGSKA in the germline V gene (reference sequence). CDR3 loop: CSASSGELPQETQYF. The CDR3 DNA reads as TGCAGTGCTAGCTCTGGGGAATTACCCCAAGAGACCCAGTACTTC.

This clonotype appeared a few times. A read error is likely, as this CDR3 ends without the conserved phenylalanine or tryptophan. CDR3 protein: CASSLRGQIYGYTL. The CDR3 DNA reads as TGTGCCAGCAGCTTAAGGGGCCAGATCTATGGCTACACCCTC. V is TRBV7-2 and J is TRBJ1-2; the D gene is possibly TRBD1 (5 bases). From germline, CDR1 is SGHTA and CDR2 FQGNSA. V lost 2 bases to trimming and J lost 4 bases, with 11 bases between them. This CDR3 has 14 residues.

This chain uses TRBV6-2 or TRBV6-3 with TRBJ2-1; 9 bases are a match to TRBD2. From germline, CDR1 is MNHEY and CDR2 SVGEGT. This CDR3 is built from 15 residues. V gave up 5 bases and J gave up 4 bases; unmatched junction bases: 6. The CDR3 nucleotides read TGTGCCAGCAGTGCCGGGACTAGCTATTACAATGAGCAGTTCTTC. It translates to CASSAGTSYYNEQFF.

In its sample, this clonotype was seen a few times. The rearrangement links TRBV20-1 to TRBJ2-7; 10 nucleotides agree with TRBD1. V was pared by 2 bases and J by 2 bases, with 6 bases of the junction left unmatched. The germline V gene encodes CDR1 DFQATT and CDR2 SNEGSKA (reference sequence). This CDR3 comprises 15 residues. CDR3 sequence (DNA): TGCAGTGCTAGACCCTGGACAGGGGGACCCTACGAGCAGTACTTC. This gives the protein CSARPWTGGPYEQYF.

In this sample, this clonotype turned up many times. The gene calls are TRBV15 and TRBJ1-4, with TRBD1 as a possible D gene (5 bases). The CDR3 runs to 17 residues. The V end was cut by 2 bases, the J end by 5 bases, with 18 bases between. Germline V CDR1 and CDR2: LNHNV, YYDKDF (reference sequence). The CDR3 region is CATSRRGRAGVNEKLFF. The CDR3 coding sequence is TGTGCCACCAGCAGAAGGGGAAGGGCAGGCGTAAATGAAAAACTGTTTTTT.

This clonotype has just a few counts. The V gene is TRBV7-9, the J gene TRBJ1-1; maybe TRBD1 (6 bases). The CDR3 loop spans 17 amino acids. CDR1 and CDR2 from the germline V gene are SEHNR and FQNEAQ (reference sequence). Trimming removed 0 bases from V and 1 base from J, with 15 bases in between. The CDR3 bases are TGTGCCAGCAGCTTAGCCATTGATTCGGGACAGAACACTGAAGCTTTCTTT. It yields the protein CASSLAIDSGQNTEAFF.

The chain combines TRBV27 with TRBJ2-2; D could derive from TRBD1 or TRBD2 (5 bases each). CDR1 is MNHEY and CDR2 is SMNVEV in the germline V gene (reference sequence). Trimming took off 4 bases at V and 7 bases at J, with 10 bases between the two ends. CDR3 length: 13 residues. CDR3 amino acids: CASSSWDGGELFF. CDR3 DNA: TGTGCCAGCAGTTCCTGGGACGGCGGGGAGCTGTTTTTT.

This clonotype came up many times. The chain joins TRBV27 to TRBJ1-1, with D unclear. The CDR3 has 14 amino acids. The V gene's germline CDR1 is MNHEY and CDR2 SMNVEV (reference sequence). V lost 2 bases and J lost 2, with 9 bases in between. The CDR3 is CASSLGVSNTEAFF. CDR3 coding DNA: TGTGCCAGCAGTTTAGGGGTATCAAACACTGAAGCTTTCTTT.

CDR3 loop: CASRNPTGISYEQYF. The CDR3 DNA follows: TGTGCCAGCAGGAATCCGACAGGAATCTCCTACGAGCAGTACTTC. J is TRBJ2-7 and V is TRBV6-2 or TRBV6-3; perhaps TRBD1 as D (6 bases). Germline lookup yields CDR1 MNHEY and CDR2 SVGEGT. The CDR3 has 15 amino acids. Between the trimmed V and J ends, which lost 6 bases and 0 bases, there was a span of 15 bases.

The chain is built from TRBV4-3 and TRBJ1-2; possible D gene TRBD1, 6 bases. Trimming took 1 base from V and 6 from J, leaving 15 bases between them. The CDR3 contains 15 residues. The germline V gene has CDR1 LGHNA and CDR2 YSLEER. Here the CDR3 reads CASSQGSRGADGYTF. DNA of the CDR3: TGCGCCAGCAGCCAAGGGTCACGGGGGGCCGATGGCTACACCTTC.

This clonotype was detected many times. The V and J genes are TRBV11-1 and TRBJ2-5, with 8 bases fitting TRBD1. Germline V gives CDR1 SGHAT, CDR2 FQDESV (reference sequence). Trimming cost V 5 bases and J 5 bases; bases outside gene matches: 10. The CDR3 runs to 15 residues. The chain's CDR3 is CASSPSDREDETQYF. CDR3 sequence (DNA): TGTGCCAGCAGCCCCTCGGACAGGGAGGATGAGACCCAGTACTTC.

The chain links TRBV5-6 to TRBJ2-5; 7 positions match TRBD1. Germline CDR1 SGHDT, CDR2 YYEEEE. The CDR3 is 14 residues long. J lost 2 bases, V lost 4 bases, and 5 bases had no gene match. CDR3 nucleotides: TGTGCCAGCAGCCGGGGACAGTGGCAAGAGACCCAGTACTTC. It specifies CASSRGQWQETQYF. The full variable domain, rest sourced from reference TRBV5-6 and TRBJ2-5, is DAGVTQSPTHLIKTRGQQVTLRCSPKSGHDTVSWYQQALGQGPQFIFQYYEEEERQRGNFPDRFSGHQFPNYSSELNVNALLLGDSALYLCASSRGQWQETQYFGPGTRLLVL.

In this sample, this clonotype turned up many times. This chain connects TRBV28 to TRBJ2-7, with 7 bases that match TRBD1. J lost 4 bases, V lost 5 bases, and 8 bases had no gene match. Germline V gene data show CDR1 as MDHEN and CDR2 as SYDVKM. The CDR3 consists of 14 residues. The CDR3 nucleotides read TGTGCCAGCAGTGTGACAGGGCGGTCGTACGAGCAGTACTTC. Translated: CASSVTGRSYEQYF.

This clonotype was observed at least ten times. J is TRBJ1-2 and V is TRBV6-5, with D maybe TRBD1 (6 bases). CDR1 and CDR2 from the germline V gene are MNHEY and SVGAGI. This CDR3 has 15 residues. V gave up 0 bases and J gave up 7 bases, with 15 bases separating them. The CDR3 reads CASSYSSGASFGYTF. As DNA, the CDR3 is TGTGCCAGCAGTTACTCGTCAGGGGCAAGTTTTGGCTACACCTTC.

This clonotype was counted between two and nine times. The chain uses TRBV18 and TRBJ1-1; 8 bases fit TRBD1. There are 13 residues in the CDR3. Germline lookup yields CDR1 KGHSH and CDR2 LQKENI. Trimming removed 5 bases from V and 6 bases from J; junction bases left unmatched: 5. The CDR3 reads CASSVDRAAEAFF. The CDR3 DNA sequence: TGTGCCAGCTCAGTGGACAGGGCCGCTGAAGCTTTCTTT.

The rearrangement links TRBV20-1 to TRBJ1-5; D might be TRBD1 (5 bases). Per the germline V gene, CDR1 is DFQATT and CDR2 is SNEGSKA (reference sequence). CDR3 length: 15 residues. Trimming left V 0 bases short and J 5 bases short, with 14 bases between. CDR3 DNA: TGCAGTGCTAGAGATCCGTCGCAGGGAGATCAGCCCCAGCATTTT. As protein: CSARDPSQGDQPQHF.

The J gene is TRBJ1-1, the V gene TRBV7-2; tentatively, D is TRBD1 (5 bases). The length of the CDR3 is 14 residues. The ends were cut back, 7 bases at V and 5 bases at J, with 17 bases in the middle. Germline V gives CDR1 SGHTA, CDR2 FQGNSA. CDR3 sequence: CASTPVAGGTEAFF. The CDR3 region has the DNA TGTGCCAGCACCCCGGTGGCGGGGGGGACTGAAGCTTTCTTT.

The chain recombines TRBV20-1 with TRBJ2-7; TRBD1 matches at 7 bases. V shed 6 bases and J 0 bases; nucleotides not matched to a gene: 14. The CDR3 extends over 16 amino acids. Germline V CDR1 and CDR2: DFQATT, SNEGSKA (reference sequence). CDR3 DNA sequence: TGCAGTGCCAACCCCACCGTCGGGGACAGCTCCTACGAGCAGTACTTC. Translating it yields CSANPTVGDSSYEQYF.

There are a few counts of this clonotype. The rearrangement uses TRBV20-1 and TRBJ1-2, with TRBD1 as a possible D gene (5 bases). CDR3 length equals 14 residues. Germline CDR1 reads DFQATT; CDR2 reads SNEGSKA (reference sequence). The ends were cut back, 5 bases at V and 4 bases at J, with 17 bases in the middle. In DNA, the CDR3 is TGCAGTGCTGTAACCGGGACCCATCCCTATGGCTACACCTTC. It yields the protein CSAVTGTHPYGYTF.

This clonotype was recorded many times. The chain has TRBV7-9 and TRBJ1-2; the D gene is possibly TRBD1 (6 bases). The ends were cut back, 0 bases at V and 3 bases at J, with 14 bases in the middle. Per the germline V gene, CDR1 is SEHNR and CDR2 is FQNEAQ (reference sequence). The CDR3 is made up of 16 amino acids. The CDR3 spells CASSLAPGGVDYGYTF. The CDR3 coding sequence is TGTGCCAGCAGCTTAGCGCCGGGGGGCGTTGACTATGGCTACACCTTC.

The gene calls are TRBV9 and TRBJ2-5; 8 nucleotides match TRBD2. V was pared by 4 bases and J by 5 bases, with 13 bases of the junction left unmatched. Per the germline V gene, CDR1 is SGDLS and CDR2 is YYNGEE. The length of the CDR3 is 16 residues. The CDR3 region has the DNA TGTGCCAGCAGCCAAGCCTTAGCGGGACTCCAGGAGACCCAGTACTTC. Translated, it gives CASSQALAGLQETQYF.

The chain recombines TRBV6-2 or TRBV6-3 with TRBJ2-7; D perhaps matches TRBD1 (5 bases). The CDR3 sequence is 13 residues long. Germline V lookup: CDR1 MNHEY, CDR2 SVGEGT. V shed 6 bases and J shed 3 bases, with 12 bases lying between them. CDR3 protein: CASSAGIDYEQYF. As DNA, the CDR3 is TGTGCCAGCAGCGCAGGGATCGACTACGAGCAGTACTTC.